Here is one TCR beta chain with its context. The antigen remains unidentified. Germline V lookup: CDR1 GTSNPN, CDR2 SVGIG (reference sequence). This CDR3 contains 12 residues. The data originate from a study of metastatic and nonmetastatic thyroid tumors. The overall study: Both malignant and benign thyroid patients supplied peripheral blood and tumor or nodule tissue samples, across which the repertoires of these patients were then compared. Findings of the study overall: A significant increase in TCR beta diversity was reportedly seen in malignant thyroid tumors relative to benign nodules, in blood and tumor.

Thyroid surgery took place with no prior treatment in any patient. In the original workflow: A classifier of distant metastasis in papillary thyroid cancer was built from CDR3 differences (across clinicopathological groups). TCRdb re-called the PCR reads with MiXCR. TCRdb's processing, not the study's, gives the V and J calls here. The data show approximately 22,000 clones, with approximately 30% seen just once and less than 15% held by the top ten. The source is a female donor with papillary thyroid cancer or a benign thyroid nodule (not recorded which). Some clones in this sample may be carry-over from other donors' samples. The V and J genes are TRBV30 and TRBJ2-2, with TRBD2 as a possible D gene (5 bases). Sequenced material: blood. The CDR3 DNA sequence: TGTGCGGAGGCCCGGAACACCGGGGAGCTGTTTTTT. Translating gives CAEARNTGELFF.